This is a list of T cell receptor beta chains from one sample in a study of Graves' ophthalmopathy and Graves' hyperthyroidism. TCRdb passed the multiplex PCR reads through MiXCR, listing each CDR3 protein once. The data hold hundreds of thousands of distinct CDR3 sequences, with roughly 21% observed a single time. What was sequenced was peripheral blood. The origin of the receptors is a woman between 18 and 29 years old with stable Graves' hyperthyroidism. The CDR3 runs from the conserved cysteine through the conserved F or W.

V	J	CDR3
TRBV6-1	TRBJ2-2	CASSEAQVEFGELFF
TRBV6-5	TRBJ1-1	CASSYPGGDLEAFF
TRBV27	TRBJ2-6	CASSLLQGAGANVLTF
TRBV6-5	TRBJ2-5	CASSSGLAGRETQYF
TRBV5-1	TRBJ2-1	CASSSGTTAHDEQFF
TRBV20-1	TRBJ2-7	CSAPDYKGKQEQYF
TRBV6-2/TRBV6-3	TRBJ2-2	CASSRLASNTGELFF
TRBV20-1	TRBJ2-7	CSASKSDFGNYEQYF
TRBV27	TRBJ1-6	CASSLNRDSTLHF
TRBV7-9	TRBJ2-5	CASSFTVTQETQYF
TRBV18	TRBJ2-2	CASSPKGLASSGELFF
TRBV29-1	TRBJ2-7	CSAVEGVAYEQYF
TRBV6-1	TRBJ1-5	CASRTGVLSNQPQHF
TRBV6-1	TRBJ2-7	CASKLAGGGFHEQYF
TRBV12-3/TRBV12-4	TRBJ1-1	CASSSTRGNTEAFF
TRBV27	TRBJ1-6	CASSKVGRGSSYNSPLHF
TRBV7-2	TRBJ2-7	CASSLSPVQVYEQYF
TRBV28	TRBJ1-6	CASSLGLSSPLHF
TRBV5-1	TRBJ1-2	CASGSPRRDGGYGYTF
TRBV27	TRBJ2-7	CASRTSGKYEQYF
TRBV12-3/TRBV12-4	TRBJ2-7	CASSPQGGRNSEQYF
TRBV24-1	TRBJ1-1	CATMGHGGTEAFF
TRBV6-5	TRBJ2-5	CASSSRKGRFGQETQYF
TRBV11-1	TRBJ2-7	CASSPGIGVEVYEQYF
TRBV2	TRBJ2-5	CASTSGLGETQYF
TRBV9	TRBJ1-2	CASSTRGYGSYGYTF
TRBV24-1	TRBJ2-7	CATSDLYEQYF
TRBV20-1	TRBJ2-2	CSARDLLAGVTTGELFF
TRBV5-1	TRBJ2-4	CASSLVVEDIQYF
TRBV6-4	TRBJ1-2	CASRNPDGGYTF
TRBV10-3	TRBJ1-3	CAISAPGQGAGNTIYF
TRBV6-5	TRBJ1-1	CASSYTLDSNTEAFF
TRBV7-8	TRBJ2-7	CASGGNYEQYF
TRBV12-3/TRBV12-4	TRBJ2-7	CASSTGLAGDPYEQYF
TRBV7-3	TRBJ2-2	CASSLMSLDKSGELFF
TRBV29-1	TRBJ2-7	CSPNNLAGGWSFGYEQYF
TRBV6-1	TRBJ1-5	CASSDWITQPQHF
TRBV11-2	TRBJ2-5	CASSLGLGVWETQYF
TRBV5-1	TRBJ1-1	CASSLSRTGSTEAFF
TRBV12-3/TRBV12-4	TRBJ2-7	CASSLRRLTGSEQYF
TRBV6-2/TRBV6-3	TRBJ1-2	CASSYSRSGYTF